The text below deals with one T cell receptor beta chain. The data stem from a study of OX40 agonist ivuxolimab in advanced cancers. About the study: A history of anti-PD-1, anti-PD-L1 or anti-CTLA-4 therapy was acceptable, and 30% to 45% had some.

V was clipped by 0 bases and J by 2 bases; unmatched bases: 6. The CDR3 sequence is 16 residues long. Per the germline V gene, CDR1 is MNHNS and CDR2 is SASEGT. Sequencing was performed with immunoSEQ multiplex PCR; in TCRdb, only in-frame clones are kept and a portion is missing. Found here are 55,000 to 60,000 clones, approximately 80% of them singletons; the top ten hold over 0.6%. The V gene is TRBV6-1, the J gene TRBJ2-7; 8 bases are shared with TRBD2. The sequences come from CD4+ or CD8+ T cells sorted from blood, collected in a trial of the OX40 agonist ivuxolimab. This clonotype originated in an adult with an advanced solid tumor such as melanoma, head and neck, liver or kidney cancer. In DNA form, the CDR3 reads TGTGCCAGCAGTGAAGCGGCGGGAGGATTCCCCTACGAGCAGTACTTC. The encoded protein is CASSEAAGGFPYEQYF.